The 13 T cell receptor beta chains below come from one sample, sequenced in a study of vaccination effects on CD4 cells after COVID-19. Their antigen targets remain unknown. Expansion with viral peptide pools was applied to antigen-specific CD4+ T cells by the ViraFEST assay prior to sequencing. Culturing for 9 to 10 days preceded CD4+ T cell isolation. Two-dose BNT162b2 or mRNA-1273 vaccination was given to participants. Assay used: immunoSEQ multiplex PCR; TCRdb lists only in-frame clones, some missing. This sample yields 20,000 or so clones, of which 70% to 80% are seen a single time; around 10% belongs to the top ten. The material was CD4+ T cells from PBMCs cultured with HCoV-229E spike peptides, obtained after COVID-19 vaccination. The source is a human donor who received a COVID-19 vaccine.

CDR3 protein: CASSSQGGKLFF. The CDR3 DNA is TGTGCCAGCAGCTCTCAGGGAGGAAAACTGTTTTTT. V usage is TRBV11-3 and J usage is TRBJ1-4, with D possibly TRBD1 on 5 matching bases. Deletions cut 4 bases from V and 10 bases from J, with 10 bases between. The CDR3 has 12 residues. Per germline, CDR1 SGHNT and CDR2 YENEEA.

The chain is built from TRBV2 and TRBJ2-7, with 7 positions matching TRBD1. The CDR3 consists of 13 residues. J lost 2 bases, V lost 6 bases, and 4 bases had no gene match. CDR1 is SNHLY, CDR2 FYNNEI, per germline. The CDR3 region is CASRWDRAYEQYF. CDR3 DNA sequence: TGTGCCAGCAGGTGGGACAGAGCCTACGAGCAGTACTTC.

This rearrangement joins TRBV10-1 to TRBJ1-2, with TRBD1 matching 8 bases. The CDR3 loop spans 14 amino acids. V gave up 4 bases and J gave up 0 bases; unmatched junction bases: 1. The germline CDR1 and CDR2 sequences are WNHNN and SYGVQD (reference sequence). The CDR3 DNA is TGCGCCAGCAGTGGACAGGGGCCTAACTATGGCTACACCTTC. Residues: CASSGQGPNYGYTF.

The chain combines TRBV5-6 with TRBJ2-7; D is perhaps TRBD1 or TRBD2 (5 bases each). Trimming removed 5 bases at V and 6 bases at J, with 18 bases between. CDR1 and CDR2 from the germline V gene are SGHDT and YYEEEE. CDR3 length: 14 amino acids. The CDR3 loop reads CASSVGRKSVEQYF. CDR3 sequence (DNA): TGTGCCAGCAGTGTGGGACGAAAGAGTGTCGAGCAGTACTTC.

Here the CDR3 reads CSVTGLAGGEQYF. CDR3 coding DNA: TGCAGCGTTACGGGACTAGCGGGGGGCGAGCAGTACTTC. This chain uses TRBV29-1 with TRBJ2-7; 15 positions match TRBD2. CDR3 length: 13 residues. The germline CDR1 and CDR2 sequences are SQVTM and ANQGSEA. With V trimmed by 5 bases and J by 6 bases, 2 bases remained unmatched.

The genes are TRBV29-1 and TRBJ1-1, with D hard to call. The V end was cut by 4 bases, the J end by 3 bases, with 9 bases between. The CDR3 has 12 residues. In germline, CDR1 is SQVTM, CDR2 ANQGSEA. Here the CDR3 DNA reads TGCAGCGTTGGGCGGGAAGACACTGAAGCTTTCTTT. As protein: CSVGREDTEAFF.

CDR3 coding DNA: TGTGCCAGCAGCCCCCTCGGCGTCTACGAGCAGTACTTC. Translating gives CASSPLGVYEQYF. This chain uses TRBV11-2 with TRBJ2-7; D gene uncertain. Trimming cost V 5 bases and J 3 bases, with 11 bases left between them. The CDR3 spans 13 residues. Germline CDR1 and CDR2: SGHAT and FQNNGV.

The chain carries TRBV9 and TRBJ2-5, with TRBD1 matching over 7 bases. V gave up 0 bases and J gave up 3 bases; unmatched junction bases: 2. Germline loops: CDR1 SGDLS, CDR2 YYNGEE. This CDR3 contains 14 residues. For the CDR3, the DNA is TGTGCCAGCAGCGTAGGACAGGGAAAAGAGACCCAGTACTTC. It yields the protein CASSVGQGKETQYF.

The rearrangement links TRBV3-1 (or the pseudogene TRBV3-2) to TRBJ2-3; D uncertain. CDR3 size: 14 residues. CDR1 is LGHDT and CDR2 is YNNKEL in the germline V gene (reference sequence). V was pared by 7 bases and J by 4 bases, with 15 bases between. DNA of the CDR3: TGTGCCAGCACCCCAGGCCATAGAGCAGATACGCAGTATTTT. It translates to CASTPGHRADTQYF.

The rearrangement links TRBV10-3 to TRBJ2-1; TRBD2 agrees at 10 bases. Germline loops: CDR1 ENHRY, CDR2 SYGVKD. This CDR3 is built from 15 residues. The ends lost 7 bases at V and 4 bases at J; junction bases unmatched: 7. CDR3 coding DNA: TGTGCCATCATGCCTAGCGGGGGCGGGTACAATGAGCAGTTCTTC. Translation: CAIMPSGGGYNEQFF.

V usage is TRBV11-2 and J usage is TRBJ1-1; the D gene is possibly TRBD1 (5 bases). The CDR3 covers 15 residues. V lost 4 bases to trimming and J lost 3 bases, with 15 bases between them. Germline V gives CDR1 SGHAT, CDR2 FQNNGV. The DNA of the CDR3 is TGTGCCAGCAGCTCCGTGGGGGGTATGGACACTGAAGCTTTCTTT. This translates into CASSSVGGMDTEAFF.

This sequence joins TRBV5-8 and TRBJ2-4; no firm D call. CDR1 and CDR2 (germline): SGHTS, YDEGEE. The CDR3 length is 15 residues. Trimming stripped 2 bases from V and 0 bases from J, with 9 bases between. CDR3 in amino acids: CASSLRVVAKNIQYF. The CDR3 DNA follows: TGTGCCAGCAGCTTACGGGTTGTAGCCAAAAACATTCAGTACTTC.

V and J are TRBV5-1 and TRBJ2-3; the D is unclear. The V end lost 9 bases, the J end lost 0 bases, and 11 bases lay between the germline ends. CDR1 is SGHRS, CDR2 YFSETQ, per germline. The CDR3 contains 13 residues. This CDR3 reads CATLRQSTDTQYF. CDR3 coding DNA: TGCGCCACCCTAAGGCAAAGCACAGATACGCAGTATTTT.